This entry describes one T cell receptor (beta chain). Its specificity is not known. V was clipped by 1 base and J by 0 bases, with 9 bases between them. The CDR3 contains 15 residues. Looked up from germline, CDR1 is SGHTA and CDR2 is FQGTGA. This sample is drawn from a study of cytomegalovirus exposure and HLA in healthy donors. Findings and limits, study-wide: Later, an analysis showed that TCR beta chains associated with HLA were more clonally expanded than others that were equally common. Exclusion applied to some V segments, including TRBV6-2 and TRBV6-3, as they were indistinguishable. TCR association rates varied by HLA locus in a later analysis, with DRB1 highest and HLA-C lowest.

The PCR was carried out with 60 Vbeta primers and 13 Jbeta primers. Here immunoSEQ multiplex PCR was the method, and the copy in TCRdb shows in-frame clones only, minus some. This sample carries 100,000 to 150,000 clones, about 81% of them seen once, and the ten largest clones take about 7.5%. Sequenced material: PBMCs. The chain uses TRBV7-3 and TRBJ1-1; possibly TRBD1 for D (6 bases). The TCR was taken from a woman aged 45-65 years in good health and CMV-seropositive. CDR3 loop: CASSLSSGVNTEAFF. In DNA, the CDR3 is TGTGCCAGCAGCTTAAGCTCAGGGGTGAACACTGAAGCTTTCTTT.